A selection of T cell receptor beta chains follows, all from one sample in a study of blood T cell repertoires in COVID-19. Profiling relied on immunoSEQ multiplex PCR, and the TCRdb table lists in-frame clones only, not all of them. The repertoire includes some 40,000 clones, roughly 75% of them detected once, and around 38% sits in the top ten. Sequencing used peripheral blood. The receptors were gathered from an elderly man with active or convalescent COVID-19. Both conserved end residues are part of each CDR3. Fields, in order: V gene, J gene, D gene, clone size, CDR3 protein, CDR3 DNA. D genes are given only for firm matches. Some rows have no size entry. The others give once, few or many, or a class for an expanded clone.

>TRBV6-5|TRBJ2-7|.|.
CASSYSGRSEQYF
TGTGCCAGCAGTTACTCGGGGCGCTCCGAGCAGTACTTC
>TRBV4-2|TRBJ1-4|.|.
CASSQARRGDGEKLFF
TGTGCCAGCAGCCAAGCGCGTCGGGGAGACGGTGAAAAACTGTTTTTT
>TRBV7-3|TRBJ1-1|.|.
CASSLNPAGMNTEAFF
TGTGCCAGCAGCTTAAACCCCGCAGGGATGAACACTGAAGCTTTCTTT
>TRBV7-6|TRBJ1-1|TRBD1|once
CASSLESQGAHTEAFF
TGTGCCAGCAGCTTAGAGAGTCAGGGGGCGCACACTGAAGCTTTCTTT
>TRBV18|TRBJ2-1|TRBD2|.
CASSPTSGVPYNEQFF
TGTGCCAGCTCACCAACAAGCGGGGTCCCCTACAATGAGCAGTTCTTC
>TRBV13|TRBJ2-7|TRBD2|.
CASSDRLAGGYEQYF
TGTGCCAGCAGCGACCGACTAGCGGGGGGCTACGAGCAGTACTTC
>TRBV7-9|TRBJ2-3|.|.
CASSTRDTTDTQYF
TGTGCCAGCAGCACCCGGGACACCACAGATACGCAGTATTTT
>TRBV24-1|TRBJ2-5|TRBD2|.
CATSDSGLAGKETQYF
TGTGCCACCAGTGATTCGGGGCTAGCGGGAAAAGAGACCCAGTACTTC
>TRBV28|TRBJ2-7|.|few
CASSFSGYEQYF
TGTGCCAGCAGCTTCTCGGGATACGAGCAGTACTTC
>TRBV5-1|TRBJ2-3|TRBD2|.
CASSFLAGEGDTQYF
TGCGCCAGCAGCTTCCTAGCGGGAGAGGGAGATACGCAGTATTTT
>TRBV6-5|TRBJ1-5|TRBD1|.
CASSYLQGAGQPQHF
TGTGCCAGCAGTTACCTCCAGGGGGCAGGGCAGCCCCAGCATTTT
>TRBV2|TRBJ1-5|TRBD1|.
CASSDSGQGDHNQPQHF
TGTGCCAGCAGTGATTCGGGACAGGGGGACCACAATCAGCCCCAGCATTTT
>TRBV13|TRBJ2-1|TRBD2|once
CASSLELASSSYNEQFF
TGTGCCAGCAGCTTAGAACTAGCGTCAAGCTCCTACAATGAGCAGTTCTTC